In this sample, the clone carrying this T cell receptor beta chain turned up many times. Antigen: not known. Production of TCR cDNA was by 5'RACE template switching, which also added a universal primer site and UMIs. TCRdb passed the 5' RACE reads through MiXCR, listing each CDR3 protein once. The sample holds 95,000 to 100,000 distinct CDR3 sequences; approximately 5.5% are singletons and the top ten take about 38%. This record comes from a study of T cells after yellow fever vaccination. Whole-study context: SMART-Seq v4 Ultra Low Input served to prepare low-cell-number fractions. Study-level points and caveats: Abundant bulk-derived clonotypes could contaminate FACS-sorted repertoires. Just a small share of clonotypes turned up in the CD4 compartment as well as the CD8 compartment.

Germline loops: CDR1 MNHEY, CDR2 SVGEGT. CDR3 size: 13 residues. J was trimmed by 2 bases and V by 6 bases; bases with no gene match: 2. The chain links TRBV6-2 or TRBV6-3 to TRBJ1-1; 8 bases align to TRBD1. This TCR was sampled from a man aged 18-30 years who received the YFV17D yellow fever vaccine. The source material was CD8+ T cells sorted from PBMCs, sampled 10 days after the yellow fever booster vaccination. This CDR3 is CASRQGGNTEAFF. The DNA for the CDR3 is TGTGCCAGCAGACAGGGGGGCAACACTGAAGCTTTCTTT.